These 8 T cell receptor beta chains share one sample of origin, sequenced in a study of early T cells in non-severe SARS-CoV-2 infection. TCRdb independently ran MiXCR on the 5' RACE reads; one entry per CDR3 protein. The sample has roughly 56,000 distinct CDR3 sequences, 7.5% to 9.5% seen once. Sequenced material: whole blood. The receptors stem from an adult who was a healthcare worker with PCR-confirmed SARS-CoV-2 infection or an uninfected control (not recorded which).

The chain couples TRBV29-1 to TRBJ2-5; D remains ambiguous. The length of the CDR3 is 14 residues. Per germline, CDR1 SQVTM and CDR2 ANQGSEA. V was cut by 5 bases and J by 0 bases, with 13 bases left in between. CDR3 DNA sequence: TGCAGCGTTCTCCCCTATCCAAACCAAGAGACCCAGTACTTC. Amino acids: CSVLPYPNQETQYF.

This chain links TRBV29-1 with TRBJ2-7; 14 bases are shared with TRBD2. Germline assignment: CDR1 SQVTM and CDR2 ANQGSEA. V dropped 5 bases and J dropped 0; count of bases not matched to a gene: 6. The CDR3 contains 16 residues. The CDR3: CSVLGLAGEPSYEQYF. DNA for the CDR3: TGCAGCGTTTTGGGACTAGCGGGAGAACCCTCCTACGAGCAGTACTTC.

DNA of the CDR3: TGTGCCAGCTCACGAGGCCAAGACCAGCCCCAGCATTTT. This gives the protein CASSRGQDQPQHF. V usage is TRBV18 and J usage is TRBJ1-5; D gene uncertain. Germline CDR1 is KGHSH and CDR2 is LQKENI. V was shortened by 4 bases and J by 7 bases, with 11 bases between the two germline ends. The CDR3 is 13 amino acids.

This clonotype appeared a few times. The gene calls are TRBV12-3 or TRBV12-4 and TRBJ1-1, with a tentative D call TRBD1 (6 bases). V lost 6 bases to trimming and J lost 4 bases, with 12 bases between them. The CDR3 runs 13 residues. The CDR3 region is CASSPNRVTEAFF. The CDR3 DNA is TGTGCCAGCAGCCCCAACAGGGTCACTGAAGCTTTCTTT.

V is TRBV20-1 and J is TRBJ1-2; TRBD1 might be the D (6 bases). From germline, CDR1 is DFQATT and CDR2 SNEGSKA (reference sequence). The CDR3 is 13 residues long. The germline V and J ends were trimmed by 5 bases and 4 bases, with 14 bases remaining between them. The CDR3 is CSAPLRGSYGYTF. The CDR3 nucleotides are TGCAGTGCTCCTCTCAGGGGTAGCTATGGCTACACCTTC.

The chain links TRBV25-1 to TRBJ2-7; 8 nucleotides agree with TRBD1. CDR1 and CDR2 from the germline V gene are MGHDK and SYGVNS. This CDR3 region has 15 residues. Unmatched junction bases numbered 6, after V lost 3 bases and J lost 2 bases. CDR3 DNA sequence: TGTGCCAGCAGTGACCCCCGGACAGGGCCCTACGAGCAGTACTTC. As protein: CASSDPRTGPYEQYF.

The chain uses TRBV2 and TRBJ2-5, with D unclear. The V end lost 6 bases, the J end lost 1 base, and 15 bases lay between the germline ends. The CDR3 runs 15 residues. The germline V gene encodes CDR1 SNHLY and CDR2 FYNNEI. The CDR3 region has the DNA TGTGCCAGCAGCGAACCCGGCGCCTCCCAAGAGACCCAGTACTTC. This encodes CASSEPGASQETQYF. Combining the CDR3 with reference TRBV2 and TRBJ2-5 gives the whole variable domain EPEVTQTPSHQVTQMGQEVILRCVPISNHLYFYWYRQILGQKVEFLVSFYNNEISEKSEIFDDQFSVERPDGSNFTLKIRSTKLEDSAMYFCASSEPGASQETQYFGPGTRLLVL.

The chain joins TRBV15 to TRBJ2-7; 7 bases are a match to TRBD2. J lost 2 bases, V lost 1 base, and 2 bases had no gene match. CDR1 is LNHNV, CDR2 YYDKDF, per germline (reference sequence). This CDR3 has 14 amino acids. CDR3 DNA sequence: TGTGCCACCAGCAGAGGGACTAGAGCCTACGAGCAGTACTTC. The encoded protein is CATSRGTRAYEQYF.